Below, 21 T cell receptor beta chains from the same sample are listed, as sequenced in a study of beta chain features in type 1 diabetes. Findings and limits, study-wide: All four CD4+ subsets from Type 1 diabetes patients carried moderately but significantly shorter TCRB CDR3s.

The sequenced template was cDNA made from the entire isolated RNA. Clones were sequenced by immunoSEQ multiplex PCR, and TCRdb holds only the in-frame ones, with some missing. The repertoire holds 600,000 to 750,000 clones, with under 15% as singletons. These receptors' antigens are unknown. Sequencing used naive CD4+ T cells from blood. These receptors came from a man between 25 and 39 years old with type 1 diabetes.

The V call is TRBV14, the J call TRBJ1-6, with TRBD1 identical over 9 bases. The CDR3 length is 14 residues. Per germline, CDR1 SGHDN and CDR2 FVKESK. V shed 5 bases, J shed 10 bases, and the junction held 6 bases outside the gene matches. CDR3 protein: CASSLDRGGSPLHF. Written as DNA, the CDR3 is TGTGCCAGCAGCTTAGACAGGGGGGGGTCACCCCTCCACTTT. The full variable domain, completed using reference TRBV14 and TRBJ1-6, is EAGVTQFPSHSVIEKGQTVTLRCDPISGHDNLYWYRRVMGKEIKFLLHFVKESKQDESGMPNNRFLAERTGGTYSTLKVQPAELEDSGVYFCASSLDRGGSPLHFGNGTRLTVT.

This clone has more than one count but fewer than ten. V is TRBV27 and J is TRBJ2-7; D tentatively reads TRBD1 or TRBD2 (5 bases each). The CDR3 runs to 12 residues. Germline loops: CDR1 MNHEY, CDR2 SMNVEV (reference sequence). V was shortened by 3 bases and J by 6 bases, with 9 bases between the two germline ends. The CDR3, as DNA: TGTGCCAGCAGTTTGGCAGGGACCGAGCAGTACTTC. Its protein is CASSLAGTEQYF.

This clone was detected a few times. This chain joins TRBV20-1 and TRBJ2-5, with TRBD1 as a possible D gene (5 bases). Looked up from germline, CDR1 is DFQATT and CDR2 is SNEGSKA (reference sequence). Trimming removed 7 bases from V and 4 bases from J, with 10 bases in between. The CDR3 runs 11 residues. The CDR3 coding sequence is TGCAGTGGCGAAGGGGCAGAGACCCAGTACTTC. This sequence encodes CSGEGAETQYF.

The V and J genes are TRBV28 and TRBJ1-2; D not resolved. CDR1 and CDR2 (germline): MDHEN, SYDVKM. CDR3 length equals 10 residues. The V gene lost 6 bases and the J gene lost 11 bases, with 10 bases spanning the gap. CDR3 coding DNA: TGTGCCAGCAGACACGCCGGGTACACCTTC. It specifies CASRHAGYTF.

With respect to this clone: A read error may explain this, as a much larger clone is one base away. The chain uses TRBV5-6 and TRBJ2-1, with D unresolved. CDR1 SGHDT and CDR2 YYEEEE come from the germline V gene. The CDR3 has 11 amino acids. Trimming took 3 bases from V and 4 from J, leaving 2 bases between them. CDR3 nucleotides: TGTGCCAGCAGCTATTACAATGAGCAGTTCTTC. Its translation is CASSYYNEQFF.

This clone was observed a few times. The rearrangement links TRBV7-9 to TRBJ1-4; 7 nucleotides match TRBD1. Germline V gives CDR1 SEHNR, CDR2 FQNEAQ (reference sequence). The ends lost 5 bases at V and 0 bases at J; junction bases unmatched: 9. The CDR3 length is 17 residues. This CDR3 is CASSHGTAVSTNEKLFF. As DNA, the CDR3 is TGTGCCAGCAGCCACGGGACAGCCGTATCAACTAATGAAAAACTGTTTTTT.

This clone was detected a few times. V gene TRBV6-6 combines with J gene TRBJ2-3; D ambiguous. Trimming pared 10 bases from V and 2 bases from J, leaving 10 bases between. The CDR3 is 12 amino acids. Germline V CDR1 and CDR2: MNHNY, SVGAGI (reference sequence). The CDR3 DNA reads TGTGCCACCTTTTATCCCACAGATACGCAGTATTTT. This translates into CATFYPTDTQYF.

This clone was picked up a small number of times. The rearrangement uses TRBV9 and TRBJ2-1; a possible D gene is TRBD1 (6 bases). CDR1 is SGDLS and CDR2 is YYNGEE in the germline V gene. The V and J ends lost 0 bases and 9 bases respectively, with 10 bases between them. The CDR3 loop spans 13 amino acids. Here the CDR3 DNA reads TGTGCCAGCAGCGTAGGGGGGCCTGGTGAGCAGTTCTTC. This gives the protein CASSVGGPGEQFF.

The chain uses TRBV7-9 and TRBJ2-1; D unclear. In germline, CDR1 is SEHNR, CDR2 FQNEAQ (reference sequence). V was clipped by 1 base and J by 5 bases, with 12 bases between them. The CDR3 is made up of 15 amino acids. CDR3 nucleotide sequence: TGTGCCAGCAGCTTAGAGGAAGGGATAAACAATGAGCAGTTCTTC. Its translation is CASSLEEGINNEQFF.

The chain employs TRBV18 and TRBJ1-1; the D gene is possibly TRBD1 (6 bases). V lost 5 bases, J lost 5 bases, and 12 bases lay in between. Germline-derived CDR1 and CDR2 are KGHSH and LQKENI. The CDR3 consists of 13 residues. The CDR3 is CASSSHRETEAFF. The CDR3 coding sequence is TGTGCCAGCTCATCGCACAGGGAAACTGAAGCTTTCTTT.

This clone was observed a few times. In DNA, the CDR3 is TGTGCCAGTTATCTTAGTGGGGCCAACGTCCTGACTTTC. Its translation is CASYLSGANVLTF. The V gene is TRBV19, the J gene TRBJ2-6, with no clear D. V was pared by 8 bases and J by 3 bases, with 8 bases between. The germline CDR1 and CDR2 sequences are LNHDA and SQIVND (reference sequence). The CDR3 is 13 residues long.

This rearrangement joins TRBV6-5 to TRBJ1-2; 8 nucleotides line up with TRBD1. There are 14 residues in the CDR3. Trimming cost V 0 bases and J 6 bases; bases outside gene matches: 3. Germline loops: CDR1 MNHEY, CDR2 SVGAGI. In nucleotides, the CDR3 is TGTGCCAGCAGTTACTCGAGACAGGGGCATGGCTACACCTTC. Its protein is CASSYSRQGHGYTF.

This clone came up a few times. This chain uses TRBV19 with TRBJ1-5; a possible D gene is TRBD1 (5 bases). From germline, CDR1 is LNHDA and CDR2 SQIVND (reference sequence). V was cut by 4 bases and J by 4 bases, with 14 bases left in between. This CDR3 comprises 15 residues. Here the CDR3 reads CASSTYGDGNQPQHF. DNA for the CDR3: TGTGCCAGTAGTACCTACGGGGACGGTAATCAGCCCCAGCATTTT.

Only a few counts were recorded for this clone. The rearrangement joins TRBV4-3 to TRBJ2-2; TRBD1 might be the D (6 bases). Germline V gives CDR1 LGHNA, CDR2 YSLEER. The CDR3 runs to 16 residues. Between the trimmed V and J ends, which lost 0 bases and 1 base, there was a span of 9 bases. The DNA for the CDR3 is TGCGCCAGCAGCCAAGAGGGGACATTGAACACCGGGGAGCTGTTTTTT. This sequence encodes CASSQEGTLNTGELFF.

The J gene is TRBJ2-3, the V gene TRBV6-4, with D perhaps assigned TRBD1 or TRBD2 (6 bases each). Trimming cost V 2 bases and J 11 bases, with 11 bases left between them. Germline CDR1 is MRHNA and CDR2 is SNTAGT. The CDR3 totals 12 residues. CDR3 residues: CASSDVGGGQYF. The CDR3, as DNA: TGTGCCAGCAGTGACGTTGGAGGGGGGCAGTATTTT.

This chain connects TRBV5-1 to TRBJ2-7, with a weak D call TRBD2 (6 bases). The CDR3 is 15 amino acids. Trimming removed 0 bases at V and 1 base at J, with 11 bases between. In germline, CDR1 is SGHRS, CDR2 YFSETQ. The CDR3 DNA is TGCGCCAGCAGCTTGGCCCCCGGGGGTTCCTACGAGCAGTACTTC. Translation: CASSLAPGGSYEQYF.

This clone was seen more than once but under ten times. The chain is built from TRBV28 and TRBJ1-3; D is unclear. V lost 0 bases and J 0 bases, leaving 9 bases between the germline ends. This CDR3 has 16 amino acids. The germline gives CDR1 MDHEN, CDR2 SYDVKM. The DNA of the CDR3 is TGTGCCAGCAGTTTATGGTCGGGTTCCTCTGGAAACACCATATATTTT. Translation: CASSLWSGSSGNTIYF.

This clone showed up just a few times. The chain uses TRBV30 and TRBJ2-2, with D maybe TRBD2 (5 bases). Germline CDR1 is GTSNPN and CDR2 is SVGIG (reference sequence). CDR3 size: 14 residues. Trimming left V 0 bases short and J 5 bases short, with 10 bases between. Here the CDR3 DNA reads TGTGCCTGGAGTGTAGGCCCGGGGACCGGGGAGCTGTTTTTT. Residues: CAWSVGPGTGELFF.

The chain employs TRBV6-5 and TRBJ2-1; the D gene is possibly TRBD2 (6 bases). This CDR3 has 14 amino acids. V shed 10 bases and J shed 4 bases, with 17 bases lying between them. CDR1 and CDR2 from the germline V gene are MNHEY and SVGAGI. Written as DNA, the CDR3 is TGTGCCACACATGGGGGGTTAGCTTACAATGAGCAGTTCTTC. Amino acids: CATHGGLAYNEQFF.

As regards this clone: The same CDR3 can be traced to other DNA sequences in this sample. V is TRBV20-1 and J is TRBJ2-5; D remains unclear. V was clipped by 6 bases and J by 3 bases, with 5 bases between them. This CDR3 contains 10 residues. CDR1 and CDR2 from the germline V gene are DFQATT and SNEGSKA (reference sequence). This chain's CDR3 is CSAKEETQYF. CDR3 DNA sequence: TGCAGTGCCAAGGAAGAGACCCAGTACTTC.

This clone was found a few times. V and J are TRBV27 and TRBJ1-5; 11 nucleotides align to TRBD1. Looked up from germline, CDR1 is MNHEY and CDR2 is SMNVEV (reference sequence). The CDR3 has 14 amino acids. J gave up 6 bases and V 8 bases, and 6 bases lay outside the gene matches. CDR3: CASGGQGAGQPQHF. CDR3 coding DNA: TGTGCCAGCGGCGGACAGGGGGCTGGTCAGCCCCAGCATTTT.